The 23 T cell receptor beta chains below come from one sample, sequenced in a study of early T cells in non-severe SARS-CoV-2 infection. TCRdb re-called the 5' RACE reads through MiXCR, storing one row per CDR3 protein. The data hold under 60,000 distinct CDR3 sequences, with 5.6% observed a single time. Material: whole blood. Source of these receptors: an adult who was a healthcare worker with PCR-confirmed SARS-CoV-2 infection or an uninfected control (not recorded which).

The chain employs TRBV10-2 and TRBJ2-5; TRBD1 agrees at 9 bases. CDR1 is WSHSY, CDR2 SAAADI, per germline. The CDR3 length is 13 residues. V was clipped by 7 bases and J by 5 bases; unmatched bases: 5. This CDR3 reads CASKGQGSETQYF. CDR3 in DNA: TGCGCCAGCAAGGGACAGGGTAGCGAGACCCAGTACTTC.

This clonotype was observed many times. The CDR3 DNA is TGTGCCGTCAAAGAGGGTGCTGGATATGGCTACACCTTC. It codes for CAVKEGAGYGYTF. The gene calls are TRBV10-3 and TRBJ1-2; D is ambiguous. The V and J ends lost 11 bases and 5 bases respectively, with 18 bases between them. Germline lookup yields CDR1 ENHRY and CDR2 SYGVKD. The CDR3 consists of 13 residues.

This chain uses TRBV18 with TRBJ1-2; D is unclear. The V and J ends lost 3 bases and 0 bases respectively, with 5 bases between them. Germline V gene data show CDR1 as KGHSH and CDR2 as LQKENI. The CDR3 contains 13 residues. DNA of the CDR3: TGTGCCAGCTCACCGGGTCCTAACTATGGCTACACCTTC. It specifies CASSPGPNYGYTF.

This clonotype was detected many times. V and J are TRBV29-1 and TRBJ2-5; D gene unclear. Trimming took 4 bases from V and 2 from J, leaving 8 bases between them. The CDR3 consists of 12 residues. Germline V gene lookup returns CDR1 SQVTM and CDR2 ANQGSEA. DNA for the CDR3: TGCAGCGTTGTTCCTGAGCAAGAGACCCAGTACTTC. Its protein is CSVVPEQETQYF.

This clonotype was seen many times. The gene calls are TRBV6-6 and TRBJ2-3, with 9 bases aligning to TRBD1. V shed 7 bases and J 4 bases; nucleotides not matched to a gene: 6. This CDR3 spans 14 amino acids. In germline, CDR1 is MNHNY, CDR2 SVGAGI (reference sequence). The chain's CDR3 is CASNGQGLADTQYF. In DNA form, the CDR3 reads TGTGCCAGCAACGGACAGGGGCTTGCAGATACGCAGTATTTT.

The table lists this clonotype with many counts. This chain links TRBV20-1 with TRBJ2-1; TRBD1 might be the D (5 bases). Trimming cost V 6 bases and J 2 bases, with 14 bases left between them. There are 14 residues in the CDR3. CDR1 DFQATT and CDR2 SNEGSKA come from the germline V gene (reference sequence). CDR3 coding DNA: TGCAGTGCCCAAAGGGGCAACCCCTACAATGAGCAGTTCTTC. Its protein is CSAQRGNPYNEQFF.

The sample holds many counts of this clonotype. The chain carries TRBV20-1 and TRBJ1-5; D not certain. V lost 3 bases, J lost 11 bases, and 14 bases lay in between. CDR3 length equals 12 residues. Germline-derived CDR1 and CDR2 are DFQATT and SNEGSKA (reference sequence). CDR3 bases: TGCAGTGCTAGTCCAGTCGTTGGGGCCCAGCATTTT. It encodes CSASPVVGAQHF.

This clonotype was seen repeatedly, ten times or more. V is TRBV29-1 and J is TRBJ2-3; no clear D. Trimming took off 4 bases at V and 3 bases at J, with 5 bases between the two ends. This CDR3 spans 11 amino acids. CDR1 SQVTM and CDR2 ANQGSEA come from the germline V gene. CDR3: CSVGLTDTQYF. Here the CDR3 DNA reads TGCAGCGTTGGGTTAACAGATACGCAGTATTTT.

This clonotype was seen once. This CDR3 is CASPRGVAGRDTQYF. The CDR3 DNA sequence: TGTGCCAGCCCACGGGGGGTAGCGGGGCGAGATACGCAGTATTTT. The chain combines TRBV2 with TRBJ2-3, with 8 bases identical to TRBD2. Germline CDR1 SNHLY, CDR2 FYNNEI. V gave up 8 bases and J gave up 5 bases; unmatched junction bases: 12. This CDR3 contains 15 residues.

This clonotype has a handful of counts. The chain has TRBV20-1 and TRBJ2-3, with 16 nucleotides matching TRBD2. This CDR3 is 16 amino acids long. V lost 3 bases to trimming and J lost 2 bases; unmatched junction nucleotides: 2. Germline V CDR1 and CDR2: DFQATT, SNEGSKA (reference sequence). This CDR3 is CSARGLAGGPTDTQYF. The CDR3 DNA reads as TGCAGTGCTAGGGGACTAGCGGGGGGGCCCACAGATACGCAGTATTTT.

This clonotype was seen only once. The chain joins TRBV27 to TRBJ1-6; the D gene is possibly TRBD1 (6 bases). The germline CDR1 and CDR2 sequences are MNHEY and SMNVEV (reference sequence). The ends were cut back, 5 bases at V and 5 bases at J, with 16 bases in the middle. This CDR3 is built from 16 residues. The CDR3 DNA reads as TGTGCCAGCAGTACCCCGACAGGTTACGATAATTCACCCCTCCACTTT. Translating it yields CASSTPTGYDNSPLHF.

The table lists this clonotype with many counts. The rearrangement joins TRBV6-2 or TRBV6-3 to TRBJ2-2; D ambiguous. Trimming shortened V by 5 bases and J by 5 bases, and 3 bases separated the two germline ends. In germline, CDR1 is MNHEY, CDR2 SVGEGT. The CDR3 is made up of 11 amino acids. As DNA, the CDR3 is TGTGCCAGCAGTCCTACCGGGGAGCTGTTTTTT. This sequence encodes CASSPTGELFF.

This clonotype was found a few times. In nucleotides, the CDR3 is TGTGCCAGCAGTTACTCGCAGGAAAGCACAGATACGCAGTATTTT. Translated, it gives CASSYSQESTDTQYF. The V call is TRBV6-2 or TRBV6-3, the J call TRBJ2-3; D ambiguous. This CDR3 is 15 amino acids long. Looked up from germline, CDR1 is MNHEY and CDR2 is SVGEGT. V was pared by 0 bases and J by 0 bases, with 7 bases between.

This clonotype was recorded at least ten times. The CDR3 region has the DNA TGTGCCACCTTTCCCCTCCTAGCCGACGACAATGAGCAGTTCTTC. Translation: CATFPLLADDNEQFF. The gene calls are TRBV6-2 or TRBV6-3 and TRBJ2-1; D might be TRBD2 (5 bases). V was trimmed by 10 bases and J by 5 bases, leaving 21 bases between them. In germline, CDR1 is MNHEY, CDR2 SVGEGT. This CDR3 spans 15 amino acids.

This clonotype came up many times. DNA of the CDR3: TGTGCCAGCAGTTCCCCCGGGACTAGCGGGGACATTCAGTACTTC. Translating gives CASSSPGTSGDIQYF. J is TRBJ2-4 and V is TRBV28, with 13 bases identical to TRBD2. Germline CDR1 and CDR2: MDHEN and SYDVKM. J gave up 8 bases and V 4 bases, and 5 bases lay outside the gene matches. The CDR3 spans 15 residues. Looking up the rest from reference TRBV28 and TRBJ2-4 gives the full variable domain: DVKVTQSSRYLVKRTGEKVFLECVQDMDHENMFWYRQDPGLGLRLIYFSYDVKMKEKGDIPEGYSVSREKKERFSLILESASTNQTSMYLCASSSPGTSGDIQYFGAGTRLSVL.

This clonotype was detected many times. The rearrangement links TRBV6-1 to TRBJ2-7; the match to TRBD2 covers 10 bases. V gave up 5 bases and J gave up 2 bases; unmatched junction bases: 18. Germline lookup yields CDR1 MNHNS and CDR2 SASEGT. The CDR3 runs to 19 residues. CDR3 nucleotides: TGTGCCAGCAGTTCTACTTCTACAATACTAGCGGGGCTGACCTACGAGCAGTACTTC. Translation gives CASSSTSTILAGLTYEQYF.

Ten or more counts support this clonotype. The V and J genes are TRBV11-2 and TRBJ2-3, with TRBD1 as a possible D gene (6 bases). Germline values: CDR1 SGHAT, CDR2 FQNNGV. The CDR3 is 13 amino acids. Trimming shortened V by 6 bases and J by 3 bases, and 10 bases separated the two germline ends. The CDR3 sequence is CASRSRGTDTQYF. The CDR3 DNA sequence: TGTGCCAGCAGGAGCAGGGGTACAGATACGCAGTATTTT.

In its sample, this clonotype was seen many times. CDR3 sequence: CASSYSTASSEQFF. The CDR3 region has the DNA TGTGCCAGCAGTTACTCGACGGCTAGCAGTGAGCAGTTCTTC. The rearrangement joins TRBV6-2 or TRBV6-3 to TRBJ2-1; D is possibly TRBD2 (5 bases). V dropped 0 bases and J dropped 9 bases, with 12 bases sitting between them. The CDR3 spans 14 residues. The V gene's germline CDR1 is MNHEY and CDR2 SVGEGT.

CDR3 sequence (DNA): TGCAGCGTTGAAGATCAAAACTCTGGGGCCAACGTCCTGACTTTC. Residues: CSVEDQNSGANVLTF. The rearrangement links TRBV29-1 to TRBJ2-6; D unresolved. The V end lost 0 bases, the J end lost 0 bases, and 6 bases lay between the germline ends. CDR1 and CDR2 from the germline V gene are SQVTM and ANQGSEA. The CDR3 has 15 amino acids.

This clonotype showed up just a few times. CDR3 in amino acids: CASSLEGGRRQPQHF. The CDR3 region has the DNA TGTGCCAGCAGCCTGGAGGGGGGGCGGCGGCAGCCCCAGCATTTT. The chain combines TRBV7-8 with TRBJ1-5, with D perhaps matching TRBD1 (6 bases). The CDR3 extends over 15 amino acids. CDR1 and CDR2 (germline): SGHVS, FQNEAQ. V was shortened by 5 bases and J by 7 bases, with 18 bases between the two germline ends. The complete variable domain, with remaining parts taken from reference TRBV7-8 and TRBJ1-5, reads GAGVSQSPRYKVAKRGQDVALRCDPISGHVSLFWYQQALGQGPEFLTYFQNEAQLDKSGLPSDRFFAERPEGSVSTLKIQRTQQEDSAVYLCASSLEGGRRQPQHFGDGTRLSIL.

The chain joins TRBV6-5 to TRBJ2-1; a possible D gene is TRBD2 (5 bases). V gave up 0 bases and J gave up 7 bases, with 10 bases separating them. Germline loops: CDR1 MNHEY, CDR2 SVGAGI. The CDR3 runs to 14 residues. The CDR3 protein is CASSYSPGGNEQFF. The CDR3 DNA follows: TGTGCCAGCAGTTACTCCCCGGGCGGGAATGAGCAGTTCTTC.

This clonotype was observed at least ten times. The rearrangement links TRBV6-6 to TRBJ2-2; D possibly corresponds to TRBD2 (6 bases). The ends were cut back, 6 bases at V and 4 bases at J, with 15 bases in the middle. CDR1 is MNHNY and CDR2 is SVGAGI in the germline V gene (reference sequence). This CDR3 region has 15 residues. The chain's CDR3 is CASSSRGLATGELFF. DNA of the CDR3: TGTGCCAGCAGCAGCCGGGGGTTGGCCACCGGGGAGCTGTTTTTT.

This clonotype has ten or more counts. The chain couples TRBV6-4 to TRBJ2-1; D gene ambiguous. The CDR3 consists of 16 residues. Germline values: CDR1 MRHNA, CDR2 SNTAGT. V shed 0 bases and J shed 2 bases, with 11 bases lying between them. The CDR3 bases are TGTGCCAGCAGTGACTCGGCCTATCGCCCCTACAATGAGCAGTTCTTC. This encodes CASSDSAYRPYNEQFF.